The rows below give T cell receptor beta chains drawn from one sample of a study of OX40 agonist ivuxolimab in advanced cancers. Generated by immunoSEQ multiplex PCR, the TCRdb table keeps only in-frame clones and is missing some. Here the sample spans 48,000 or so clones, around nine tenths being singletons. The sample was CD4+ or CD8+ T cells sorted from blood, taken in a trial of the OX40 agonist ivuxolimab. The receptors stem from an adult with an advanced solid tumor such as melanoma, head and neck, liver or kidney cancer. Both conserved end residues are part of each CDR3. A D gene is named only where the DNA matches it firmly. Part of the rows lack a size; the others show once, few, many or a class for expanded clones.

-	-	TRBV6-1	TRBJ1-1	CASRLDTLGTEAFF	TGTGCCAGCAGACTAGACACTCTGGGTACTGAAGCTTTCTTT
-	TRBD1	TRBV7-9	TRBJ1-5	CASSLQGNNQPQHF	TGTGCCAGCAGCCTACAGGGGAACAATCAGCCCCAGCATTTT
-	-	TRBV4-3	TRBJ2-2	CASSQDLKVTGELFF	TGCGCCAGCAGCCAAGATCTAAAAGTCACCGGGGAGCTGTTTTTT
-	-	TRBV5-1	TRBJ2-7	CASSLAQGGPYEQYF	TGCGCCAGCAGCTTGGCCCAGGGGGGCCCCTACGAGCAGTACTTC
-	TRBD2	TRBV12-5	TRBJ2-2	CASGLRIAGGNTGELFF	TGTGCTAGTGGTTTGAGGATAGCGGGAGGGAACACCGGGGAGCTGTTTTTT
-	-	TRBV7-2	TRBJ2-5	CASSLVSGGAGETQYF	TGTGCCAGCAGCTTAGTTTCAGGGGGGGCTGGGGAGACCCAGTACTTC
-	-	TRBV7-3	TRBJ1-2	CASSLRGPPDDYTF	TGTGCCAGCAGCTTAAGGGGACCCCCTGACGACTACACCTTC
-	-	TRBV19	TRBJ2-1	CASGTLESPYNEQFF	TGTGCCAGCGGTACCCTAGAGAGTCCCTACAATGAGCAGTTCTTC
-	-	TRBV10-3	TRBJ1-5	CATVRDEDQPQHF	TGTGCCACTGTAAGGGACGAAGATCAGCCCCAGCATTTT
few	TRBD2	TRBV19	TRBJ2-1	CASSGTSGSYNEQFF	TGTGCCAGTAGTGGGACTAGCGGGTCCTACAATGAGCAGTTCTTC
few	-	TRBV19	TRBJ1-5	CASSRQDHQPQHF	TGTGCCAGTAGTAGACAGGACCATCAGCCCCAGCATTTT
once	-	TRBV6-4	TRBJ2-3	CASSDEGTDTQYF	TGTGCCAGCAGTGACGAGGGGACGGATACGCAGTATTTT
-	TRBD2	TRBV7-2	TRBJ2-3	CASSSGLAGVTDTQYF	TGTGCCAGCAGCTCGGGACTAGCGGGGGTCACAGATACGCAGTATTTT
once	TRBD1	TRBV11-2	TRBJ2-1	CASIDRATLNSYNEQFF	TGTGCCAGCATAGACAGGGCGACCCTAAATTCCTACAATGAGCAGTTCTTC
-	TRBD2	TRBV5-4	TRBJ2-5	CASSLRAGGPFETQYF	TGTGCCAGCAGCTTACGAGCGGGGGGGCCCTTTGAGACCCAGTACTTC
-	-	TRBV9	TRBJ2-2	CASRKGSNTGELFF	TGTGCCAGCAGGAAAGGATCGAACACCGGGGAGCTGTTTTTT
once	TRBD1	TRBV7-9	TRBJ1-1	CASSRNDRVTEAFF	TGTGCCAGCAGCAGGAACGACAGGGTCACTGAAGCTTTCTTT
-	-	TRBV7-3	TRBJ1-5	CASSPKKQTYSNQPQHF	TGTGCCAGCAGCCCCAAAAAACAGACCTATAGCAATCAGCCCCAGCATTTT
-	-	TRBV6-5	TRBJ1-5	CASSYSRGLQPQHF	TGTGCCAGCAGTTACTCCAGGGGACTTCAGCCCCAGCATTTT
-	-	TRBV4-2	TRBJ2-5	CASSPQVGGKGSQYF	TGTGCCAGCAGCCCCCAGGTTGGGGGCAAGGGGTCCCAGTACTTC
-	-	TRBV7-9	TRBJ1-2	CASSPRPDLYGYTF	TGTGCCAGCAGCCCCCGACCGGATCTCTATGGCTACACCTTC
once	-	TRBV11-2	TRBJ1-1	CASSPRQGNVMGTEAFF	TGTGCCAGCAGCCCCCGCCAGGGGAATGTAATGGGCACTGAAGCTTTCTTT
once	-	TRBV18	TRBJ2-5	CASSPSPPTTTEQYF	TGTGCCAGCTCACCATCTCCACCCACTACCACGGAGCAGTACTTC
-	-	TRBV30	TRBJ1-4	CAWSVQGREKLFF	TGTGCCTGGAGTGTACAGGGTAGAGAAAAACTGTTTTTT
-	-	TRBV5-1	TRBJ2-7	CASSPRGGQGDEQYF	TGCGCCAGCAGCCCCCGGGGGGGCCAGGGGGACGAGCAGTACTTC
once	-	TRBV18	TRBJ1-3	CASSPVGTSGNTIYF	TGTGCCAGCTCACCGGTAGGGACGTCTGGAAACACCATATATTTT
-	TRBD2	TRBV7-9	TRBJ2-1	CASSSASGMGLNEQFF	TGTGCCAGCAGCTCCGCTAGCGGGATGGGTCTTAATGAGCAGTTCTTC
-	-	TRBV18	TRBJ1-4	CASSPSGYATNEKLFF	TGTGCCAGCTCACCTTCAGGGTATGCAACTAATGAAAAACTGTTTTTT
-	TRBD2	TRBV11-2	TRBJ2-1	CASSLERALLTSGGDNEQFF	TGTGCCAGCAGCTTAGAGAGGGCCCTGTTGACTAGCGGGGGGGACAATGAGCAGTTCTTC
-	TRBD2	TRBV6-1	TRBJ2-7	CASSAGPGLAGGSYEQYF	TGTGCCAGCAGTGCTGGACCCGGACTAGCGGGGGGGTCCTACGAGCAGTACTTC
-	TRBD1	TRBV28	TRBJ1-3	CASSSTQGGNTIYF	TGTGCCAGCAGTTCCACACAGGGGGGAAACACCATATATTTT
-	-	TRBV18	TRBJ2-2	CASSPIWGQAGELFF	TGTGCCAGCTCACCAATCTGGGGTCAGGCCGGGGAGCTGTTTTTT
-	-	TRBV7-9	TRBJ1-5	CASSLEGSSQPQHF	TGTGCCAGCAGCCTAGAGGGGTCCAGTCAGCCCCAGCATTTT
-	TRBD1	TRBV28	TRBJ2-1	CASSFRDRVHEQFF	TGTGCCAGCAGTTTCCGGGACAGGGTCCATGAGCAGTTCTTC
-	TRBD1	TRBV4-2	TRBJ2-7	CASSRDRGSYEQYF	TGTGCCAGCAGCCGGGACAGGGGGTCCTACGAGCAGTACTTC
-	-	TRBV7-2	TRBJ2-5	CASSLPGQTQYF	TGTGCCAGCAGCTTACCTGGCCAGACCCAGTACTTC
-	TRBD1	TRBV5-1	TRBJ2-5	CASSIDRGLETQYF	TGCGCCAGCAGCATAGACAGGGGGCTGGAGACCCAGTACTTC
-	-	TRBV6-1	TRBJ2-1	CASRDYNEQFF	TGTGCCAGCAGGGACTACAATGAGCAGTTCTTC
-	TRBD2	TRBV27	TRBJ2-7	CASKLAGAGEQYF	TGTGCCAGCAAATTAGCGGGGGCGGGGGAGCAGTACTTC
-	TRBD2	TRBV2	TRBJ2-1	CASHQTSVLYNEQFF	TGTGCCAGTCACCAGACTAGCGTCCTCTACAATGAGCAGTTCTTC